The 31 T cell receptor beta chains in this list originate from one sample, sequenced in a study of cytomegalovirus exposure and HLA in healthy donors. PCR employed 60 Vbeta and 13 Jbeta primers. Sequenced by immunoSEQ multiplex PCR; TCRdb stores in-frame clones only, minus some. The sample includes fewer than 250,000 clones, about 80% of them seen just once. The specimen was PBMCs. The source is a woman between 35 and 50 years old in good health and CMV-seronegative.

The rearrangement uses TRBV5-1 and TRBJ2-3; D is possibly TRBD1 (5 bases). CDR1 and CDR2 (germline): SGHRS, YFSETQ. This CDR3 spans 14 amino acids. Trimming shortened V by 5 bases and J by 2 bases, and 12 bases separated the two germline ends. CDR3 amino acids: CASRGVLSTDTQYF. CDR3 DNA: TGCGCCAGCAGAGGGGTCTTATCCACAGATACGCAGTATTTT. Using reference TRBV5-1 and TRBJ2-3 for the parts outside the CDR3, the full variable domain is KAGVTQTPRYLIKTRGQQVTLSCSPISGHRSVSWYQQTPGQGLQFLFEYFSETQRNKGNFPGRFSGRQFSNSRSEMNVSTLELGDSALYLCASRGVLSTDTQYFGPGTRLTVL.

This clone was seen only a few times. The V and J genes are TRBV4-1 and TRBJ2-2; D is possibly TRBD2 (6 bases). V dropped 0 bases and J dropped 4 bases, with 12 bases sitting between them. The CDR3 totals 16 residues. Germline V gene data show CDR1 as MGHRA and CDR2 as YSYEKL. The CDR3 DNA reads as TGCGCCAGCAGCCAAGAGGCGGGGCGGCGCACCGGGGAGCTGTTTTTT. As protein: CASSQEAGRRTGELFF.

CDR3 residues: CASSIEGQGSYEQYF. The CDR3 DNA reads TGTGCCAGTAGTATAGAGGGACAGGGTTCCTACGAGCAGTACTTC. The rearrangement joins TRBV19 to TRBJ2-5; 9 bases match TRBD1. The J call could be wrong; TRBJ2-7 is a better fit for the DNA end. The CDR3 contains 15 residues. Germline V lookup: CDR1 LNHDA, CDR2 SQIVND (reference sequence).

This CDR3 reads CASSLELGELFF. The CDR3 coding sequence is TGTGCCAGCAGCTTAGAACTCGGGGAGCTGTTTTTT. This rearrangement joins TRBV7-2 to TRBJ2-2, with no clear D. Deletions cut 1 base from V and 7 bases from J, with 4 bases between. CDR1 SGHTA and CDR2 FQGNSA come from the germline V gene. The CDR3 is 12 residues long.

V usage is TRBV5-4 and J usage is TRBJ2-3; D is uncertain. Trimming took off 6 bases at V and 4 bases at J, with 12 bases between the two ends. The V gene's germline CDR1 is SGHNT and CDR2 YYREEE (reference sequence). This CDR3 is 13 amino acids long. Here the CDR3 DNA reads TGTGCCAGCAACCTTTTTGGCTCAGATACGCAGTATTTT. It yields the protein CASNLFGSDTQYF. The full variable domain, in which reference TRBV5-4 and TRBJ2-3 provide the parts outside the CDR3, is ETGVTQSPTHLIKTRGQQVTLRCSSQSGHNTVSWYQQALGQGPQFIFQYYREEENGRGNFPPRFSGLQFPNYSSELNVNALELDDSALYLCASNLFGSDTQYFGPGTRLTVL.

This chain uses TRBV2 with TRBJ2-5; TRBD1 is a possible D gene (6 bases). The CDR3 extends over 12 amino acids. V gave up 6 bases and J gave up 4 bases, with 9 bases separating them. CDR1 and CDR2 (germline): SNHLY, FYNNEI. The DNA for the CDR3 is TGTGCCAGCAGACAGGGAAGAGAGACCCAGTACTTC. It codes for CASRQGRETQYF.

The rearrangement joins TRBV30 to TRBJ1-1, with 8 bases matching TRBD1. Per the germline V gene, CDR1 is GTSNPN and CDR2 is SVGIG (reference sequence). The length of the CDR3 is 12 residues. J was trimmed by 10 bases and V by 3 bases; bases with no gene match: 7. The CDR3 loop is CAWSSGGSGAFF. CDR3 coding DNA: TGTGCCTGGAGCTCAGGGGGCTCGGGAGCTTTCTTT.

This sequence joins TRBV15 and TRBJ1-2; the match to TRBD1 covers 8 bases. In germline, CDR1 is LNHNV, CDR2 YYDKDF (reference sequence). The CDR3 is made up of 15 amino acids. Unmatched junction bases numbered 8, after V lost 4 bases and J lost 4 bases. This chain's CDR3 is CATSTRPTGAYGYTF. DNA for the CDR3: TGTGCCACCAGCACCCGCCCGACAGGGGCCTATGGCTACACCTTC.

The gene calls are TRBV7-9 and TRBJ1-1, with D perhaps TRBD1 (6 bases). The V gene lost 5 bases and the J gene lost 0 bases, with 10 bases spanning the gap. The CDR3 length is 14 residues. Germline assignment: CDR1 SEHNR and CDR2 FQNEAQ (reference sequence). The chain's CDR3 is CASSLGHLNTEAFF. The CDR3 nucleotides are TGTGCCAGCAGCCTGGGACACCTGAACACTGAAGCTTTCTTT.

This clone has a handful of counts. The chain is built from TRBV27 and TRBJ2-1, with a weak D call TRBD2 (5 bases). Trimming took off 6 bases at V and 3 bases at J, with 15 bases between the two ends. This CDR3 comprises 15 residues. Per the germline V gene, CDR1 is MNHEY and CDR2 is SMNVEV (reference sequence). The CDR3 DNA follows: TGTGCCAGCAGGTCGAGCGGCACTTACTACAATGAGCAGTTCTTC. The encoded protein is CASRSSGTYYNEQFF.

This chain uses TRBV7-8 with TRBJ1-5; perhaps TRBD1 as D (6 bases). The CDR3 loop spans 15 amino acids. Trimming pared 5 bases from V and 0 bases from J, leaving 11 bases between. Germline values: CDR1 SGHVS, CDR2 FQNEAQ. The CDR3: CASSKDSYSNQPQHF. CDR3 coding DNA: TGTGCCAGCAGCAAGGACAGTTATAGCAATCAGCCCCAGCATTTT.

The V gene is TRBV7-2, the J gene TRBJ1-2; a weak D match, TRBD1 (6 bases). CDR3 size: 14 residues. V gave up 5 bases and J gave up 2 bases, with 12 bases separating them. The germline CDR1 and CDR2 sequences are SGHTA and FQGNSA. The CDR3 sequence is CASSPGTSNYGYTF. For the CDR3, the DNA is TGTGCCAGCAGCCCCGGGACATCAAACTATGGCTACACCTTC.

V usage is TRBV19 and J usage is TRBJ2-7, with 8 bases matching TRBD1. This CDR3 is built from 14 residues. Germline-derived CDR1 and CDR2 are LNHDA and SQIVND (reference sequence). The V segment lost 5 bases and the J segment 3 bases; nucleotides outside the gene matches: 6. This CDR3 reads CASSDPGQGYEQYV. The DNA for the CDR3 is TGTGCCAGTAGTGATCCAGGACAGGGCTACGAGCAGTACGTC.

This clone was observed once. The rearrangement joins TRBV27 to TRBJ2-1, with TRBD1 matching 9 bases. Trimming removed 5 bases from V and 5 bases from J; junction bases left unmatched: 4. This CDR3 is built from 14 residues. The V gene's germline CDR1 is MNHEY and CDR2 SMNVEV (reference sequence). The CDR3 reads CASSTTGGNNEQFF. As DNA, the CDR3 is TGTGCCAGCAGTACGACAGGGGGGAACAATGAGCAGTTCTTC.

The chain uses TRBV14 and TRBJ2-3; D may be TRBD1 (5 bases). The CDR3 runs 14 residues. The ends were cut back, 2 bases at V and 9 bases at J, with 15 bases in the middle. Germline loops: CDR1 SGHDN, CDR2 FVKESK. The CDR3 nucleotides are TGTGCCAGCAGCCAATGGGCAGGGCAACAGACGCAGTATTTT. Its translation is CASSQWAGQQTQYF. Full variable domain (missing parts from reference TRBV14 and TRBJ2-3): EAGVTQFPSHSVIEKGQTVTLRCDPISGHDNLYWYRRVMGKEIKFLLHFVKESKQDESGMPNNRFLAERTGGTYSTLKVQPAELEDSGVYFCASSQWAGQQTQYFGPGTRLTVL.

This chain connects TRBV29-1 to TRBJ1-1; no reliable D call. The germline V and J ends were trimmed by 7 bases and 1 base, with 7 bases remaining between them. The germline gives CDR1 SQVTM, CDR2 ANQGSEA. This CDR3 has 11 amino acids. CDR3 nucleotides: TGCAGCGGCCAGGAGAACACTGAAGCTTTCTTT. This sequence encodes CSGQENTEAFF.

The chain employs TRBV7-2 and TRBJ2-1; D gene uncertain. The CDR3 length is 14 residues. Trimming left V 5 bases short and J 3 bases short, with 11 bases between. CDR1 and CDR2 from the germline V gene are SGHTA and FQGNSA. CDR3 sequence: CASSPLGYYNEQFF. The CDR3 coding sequence is TGTGCCAGCAGCCCACTGGGCTACTACAATGAGCAGTTCTTC.

The rearrangement joins TRBV11-3 to TRBJ2-3; 13 bases are a match to TRBD2. This CDR3 spans 14 amino acids. Germline-derived CDR1 and CDR2 are SGHNT and YENEEA. V was pared by 5 bases and J by 6 bases, with 2 bases of the junction left unmatched. CDR3 in DNA: TGTGCCAGCAGCACGACTAGCGGGAGGGATACGCAGTATTTT. It yields the protein CASSTTSGRDTQYF.

The V gene is TRBV7-2, the J gene TRBJ1-5, with 7 bases fitting TRBD1. The germline CDR1 and CDR2 sequences are SGHTA and FQGNSA. The CDR3 extends over 15 amino acids. With V trimmed by 5 bases and J by 1 base, 5 bases remained unmatched. The CDR3 nucleotides are TGTGCCAGCAGCGCAACAGGGGTGAGCAATCAGCCCCAGCATTTT. Translating gives CASSATGVSNQPQHF.

This chain joins TRBV29-1 and TRBJ2-1; 9 bases line up with TRBD1. The CDR3 spans 13 residues. V lost 6 bases, J lost 3 bases, and 3 bases stayed unmatched. Germline CDR1 SQVTM, CDR2 ANQGSEA. CDR3 DNA sequence: TGCAGCGTCAAGACAGGGGGCTACAATGAGCAGTTCTTC. Amino acids: CSVKTGGYNEQFF.

V is TRBV5-1 and J is TRBJ2-1; 10 positions match TRBD2. Germline V gene lookup returns CDR1 SGHRS and CDR2 YFSETQ. The CDR3 is made up of 15 amino acids. With 3 bases clipped from V and 6 bases from J, the junction kept 6 bases outside the gene matches. As DNA, the CDR3 is TGCGCCAGCAGCTCCGACAGCGGGAGGGCCAATGAGCAGTTCTTC. Its protein is CASSSDSGRANEQFF.

V gene TRBV13 combines with J gene TRBJ2-5; D gene unclear. The CDR3 covers 16 residues. Germline lookup yields CDR1 PRHDT and CDR2 FYEKMQ (reference sequence). The V gene lost 2 bases and the J gene lost 2 bases, with 15 bases spanning the gap. The CDR3 protein is CASSLSLRKEQETQYF. The CDR3 DNA reads as TGTGCCAGCAGCTTATCCCTCCGGAAGGAGCAAGAGACCCAGTACTTC.

The gene calls are TRBV18 and TRBJ2-5; TRBD2 might be the D (6 bases). CDR3 length: 14 amino acids. From germline, CDR1 is KGHSH and CDR2 LQKENI. Trimming removed 1 base from V and 5 bases from J, with 11 bases in between. In nucleotides, the CDR3 is TGTGCCAGCTCACCACTAGCGGTTCTGGAGACCCAGTACTTC. Protein product: CASSPLAVLETQYF.

This clone was seen a handful of times. V is TRBV4-3 and J is TRBJ2-3; 9 bases agree with TRBD2. V dropped 3 bases and J dropped 3; count of bases not matched to a gene: 10. Per the germline V gene, CDR1 is LGHNA and CDR2 is YSLEER. The CDR3 covers 17 residues. CDR3 amino acids: CASSQAKAGGETDTQYF. CDR3 bases: TGCGCCAGCAGCCAGGCAAAAGCGGGAGGAGAGACAGATACGCAGTATTTT.

The rearrangement uses TRBV19 and TRBJ2-2; D gene uncertain. The CDR3 runs 15 residues. V was shortened by 5 bases and J by 1 base, with 11 bases between the two germline ends. Germline V gene sequence: CDR1 LNHDA, CDR2 SQIVND (reference sequence). The CDR3 loop reads CASSPLGLNTGELFF. CDR3 DNA sequence: TGTGCCAGTAGTCCCTTGGGCCTGAACACCGGGGAGCTGTTTTTT. Variable domain in full (rest from reference TRBV19 and TRBJ2-2): DGGITQSPKYLFRKEGQNVTLSCEQNLNHDAMYWYRQDPGQGLRLIYYSQIVNDFQKGDIAEGYSVSREKKESFPLTVTSAQKNPTAFYLCASSPLGLNTGELFFGEGSRLTVL.

The chain is built from TRBV19 and TRBJ2-7; 9 nucleotides agree with TRBD1. With V trimmed by 5 bases and J by 2 bases, 4 bases remained unmatched. Germline V gene sequence: CDR1 LNHDA, CDR2 SQIVND (reference sequence). The CDR3 has 14 residues. The CDR3 protein is CASSLGDRAYEQYF. Here the CDR3 DNA reads TGTGCCAGTAGTCTAGGGGACAGGGCCTACGAGCAGTACTTC.

V gene TRBV7-9 combines with J gene TRBJ1-4; TRBD1 might be the D (6 bases). This CDR3 spans 15 amino acids. CDR1 is SEHNR, CDR2 FQNEAQ, per germline (reference sequence). V was cut by 5 bases and J by 6 bases, with 16 bases left in between. For the CDR3, the DNA is TGTGCCAGCAGCCTCGGACAGATATTTTATGAAAAACTGTTTTTT. Encoded protein: CASSLGQIFYEKLFF.

In regard to this clone: At one end the junction does not follow the germline gene, possibly because of a read error. The chain joins TRBV7-9 to TRBJ2-7; 9 nucleotides line up with TRBD2. CDR3 size: 13 residues. Germline V CDR1 and CDR2: SEHNR, FQNEAQ (reference sequence). CDR3 residues: CSSSVAGVYEQYF. The DNA for the CDR3 is TGTTCCAGCTCTGTAGCGGGAGTTTACGAGCAGTACTTC. Full variable domain (missing parts from reference TRBV7-9 and TRBJ2-7): DTGVSQNPRHKITKRGQNVTFRCDPISEHNRLYWYRQTLGQGPEFLTYFQNEAQLEKSRLLSDRFSAERPKGSFSTLEIQRTEQGDSAMYLCSSSVAGVYEQYFGPGTRLTVT.

The chain is built from TRBV19 and TRBJ1-5; D may be TRBD1 (5 bases). The germline V gene has CDR1 LNHDA and CDR2 SQIVND (reference sequence). The CDR3 length is 16 residues. The germline V and J ends were trimmed by 0 bases and 1 base, with 10 bases remaining between them. CDR3 in amino acids: CASSIDWGGSNQPQHF. CDR3 in DNA: TGTGCCAGTAGTATAGATTGGGGGGGGAGCAATCAGCCCCAGCATTTT.

The chain carries TRBV5-6 and TRBJ2-1; D is unclear. Trimming stripped 3 bases from V and 0 bases from J, with 13 bases between. The CDR3 is 16 amino acids. Germline CDR1 is SGHDT and CDR2 is YYEEEE. The CDR3 sequence is CASSSEDWSSYNEQFF. Here the CDR3 DNA reads TGTGCCAGCAGCTCGGAAGACTGGAGCTCCTACAATGAGCAGTTCTTC.

This chain links TRBV9 with TRBJ1-5; 7 nucleotides line up with TRBD1. V shed 2 bases and J 5 bases; nucleotides not matched to a gene: 1. Germline V gene sequence: CDR1 SGDLS, CDR2 YYNGEE. This CDR3 spans 13 amino acids. Here the CDR3 reads CASSVGQDQPQHF. The CDR3, as DNA: TGTGCCAGCAGCGTCGGACAGGATCAGCCCCAGCATTTT.